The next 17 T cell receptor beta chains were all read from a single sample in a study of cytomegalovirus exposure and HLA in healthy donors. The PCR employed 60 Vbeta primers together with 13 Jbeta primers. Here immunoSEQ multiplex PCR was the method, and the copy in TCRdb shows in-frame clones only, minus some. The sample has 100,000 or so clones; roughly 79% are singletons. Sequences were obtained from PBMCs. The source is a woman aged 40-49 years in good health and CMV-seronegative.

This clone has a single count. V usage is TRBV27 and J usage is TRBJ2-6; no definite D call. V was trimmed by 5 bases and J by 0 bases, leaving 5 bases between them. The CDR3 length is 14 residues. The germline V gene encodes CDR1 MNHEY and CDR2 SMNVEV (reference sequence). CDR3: CASSMSSGANVLTF. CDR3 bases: TGTGCCAGCAGTATGAGCTCTGGGGCCAACGTCCTGACTTTC.

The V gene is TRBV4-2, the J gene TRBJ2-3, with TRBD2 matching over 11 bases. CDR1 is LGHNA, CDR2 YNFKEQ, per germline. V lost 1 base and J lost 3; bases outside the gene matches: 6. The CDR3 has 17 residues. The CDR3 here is CASSQVTSGILTDTQYF. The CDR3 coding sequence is TGTGCCAGCAGCCAAGTGACTAGCGGGATACTTACAGATACGCAGTATTTT.

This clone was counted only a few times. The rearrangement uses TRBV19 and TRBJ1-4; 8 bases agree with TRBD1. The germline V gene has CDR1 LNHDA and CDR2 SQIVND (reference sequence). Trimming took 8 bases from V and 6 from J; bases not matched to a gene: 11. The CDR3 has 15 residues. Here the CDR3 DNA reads TGTGCCAGTTGCGGGACGGGACAGGCGGATGAAAAACTGTTTTTT. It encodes CASCGTGQADEKLFF. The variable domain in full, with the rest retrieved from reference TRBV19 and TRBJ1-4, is DGGITQSPKYLFRKEGQNVTLSCEQNLNHDAMYWYRQDPGQGLRLIYYSQIVNDFQKGDIAEGYSVSREKKESFPLTVTSAQKNPTAFYLCASCGTGQADEKLFFGSGTQLSVL.

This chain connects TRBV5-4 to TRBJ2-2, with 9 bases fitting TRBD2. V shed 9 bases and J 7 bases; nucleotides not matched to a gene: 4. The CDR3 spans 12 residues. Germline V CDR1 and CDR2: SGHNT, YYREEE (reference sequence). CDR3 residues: CATKRGDGELFF. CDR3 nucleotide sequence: TGTGCCACAAAGCGGGGGGACGGGGAGCTGTTTTTT.

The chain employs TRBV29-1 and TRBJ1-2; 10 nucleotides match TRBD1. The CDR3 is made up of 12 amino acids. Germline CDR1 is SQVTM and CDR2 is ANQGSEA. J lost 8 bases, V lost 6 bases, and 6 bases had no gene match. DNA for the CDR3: TGCAGCGTCGGGACAGGGGCCAGCGGCTACACCTTC. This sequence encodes CSVGTGASGYTF.

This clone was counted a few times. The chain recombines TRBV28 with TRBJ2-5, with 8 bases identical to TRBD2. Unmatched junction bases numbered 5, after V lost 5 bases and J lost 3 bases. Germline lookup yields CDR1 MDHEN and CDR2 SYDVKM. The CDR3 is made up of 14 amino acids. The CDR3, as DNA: TGTGCCAGCAGTGAAGCGGGAGAGGAAGAGACCCAGTACTTC. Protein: CASSEAGEEETQYF.

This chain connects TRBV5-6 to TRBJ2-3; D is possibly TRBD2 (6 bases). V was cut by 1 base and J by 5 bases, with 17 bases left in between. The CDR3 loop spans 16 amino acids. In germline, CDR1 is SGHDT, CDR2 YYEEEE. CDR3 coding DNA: TGTGCCAGCAGCTTGAATGTGCAGGGAGGACTAGATACGCAGTATTTT. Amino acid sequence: CASSLNVQGGLDTQYF.

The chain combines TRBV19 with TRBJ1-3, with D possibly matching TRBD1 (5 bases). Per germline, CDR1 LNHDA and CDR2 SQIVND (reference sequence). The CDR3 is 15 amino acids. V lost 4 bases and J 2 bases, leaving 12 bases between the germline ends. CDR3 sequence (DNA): TGTGCCAGTAGTACGTCCAGGGCCCCTGGAAACACCATATATTTT. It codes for CASSTSRAPGNTIYF.

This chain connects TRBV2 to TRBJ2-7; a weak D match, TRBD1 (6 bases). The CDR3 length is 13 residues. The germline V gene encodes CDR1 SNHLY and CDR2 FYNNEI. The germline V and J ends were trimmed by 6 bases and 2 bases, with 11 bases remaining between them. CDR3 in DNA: TGTGCCAGCAGGCCTGGGGACACCTACGAGCAGTACTTC. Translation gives CASRPGDTYEQYF.

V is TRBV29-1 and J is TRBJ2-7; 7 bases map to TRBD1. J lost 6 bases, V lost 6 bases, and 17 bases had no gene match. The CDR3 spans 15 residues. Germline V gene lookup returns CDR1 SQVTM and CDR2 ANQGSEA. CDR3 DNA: TGCAGCGTGGAAAAGGGGGCAGGGGCTGGGCGCGAGCAGTACTTC. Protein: CSVEKGAGAGREQYF.

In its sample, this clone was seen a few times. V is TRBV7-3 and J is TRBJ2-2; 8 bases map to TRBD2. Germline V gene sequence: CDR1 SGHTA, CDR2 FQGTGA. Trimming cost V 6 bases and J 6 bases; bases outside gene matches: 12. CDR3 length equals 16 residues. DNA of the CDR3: TGTGCCAGCAGTTACATGAGGAGCGGGGGATCCGGGGAGCTGTTTTTT. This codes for CASSYMRSGGSGELFF.

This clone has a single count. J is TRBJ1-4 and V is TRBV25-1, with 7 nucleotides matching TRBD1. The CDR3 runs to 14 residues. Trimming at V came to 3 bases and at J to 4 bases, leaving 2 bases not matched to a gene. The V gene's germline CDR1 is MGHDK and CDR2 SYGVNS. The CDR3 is CASSDRDSNEKLFF. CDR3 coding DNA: TGTGCCAGCAGTGACCGGGACAGTAATGAAAAACTGTTTTTT.

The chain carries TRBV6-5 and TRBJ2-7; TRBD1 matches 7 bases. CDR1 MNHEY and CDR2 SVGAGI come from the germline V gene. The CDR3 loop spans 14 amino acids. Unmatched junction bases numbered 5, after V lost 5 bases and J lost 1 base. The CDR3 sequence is CASSDDRASYEQYF. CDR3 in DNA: TGTGCCAGCAGTGATGACAGGGCGTCCTACGAGCAGTACTTC.

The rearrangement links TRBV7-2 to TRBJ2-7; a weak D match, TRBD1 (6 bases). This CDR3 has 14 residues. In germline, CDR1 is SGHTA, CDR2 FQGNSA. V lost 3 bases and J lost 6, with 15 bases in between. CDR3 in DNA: TGTGCCAGCAGCTTGATGGACAGACTGAGCGAGCAGTACTTC. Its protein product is CASSLMDRLSEQYF. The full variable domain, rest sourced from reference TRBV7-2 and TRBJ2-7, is GAGVSQSPSNKVTEKGKDVELRCDPISGHTALYWYRQSLGQGLEFLIYFQGNSAPDKSGLPSDRFSAERTGGSVSTLTIQRTQQEDSAVYLCASSLMDRLSEQYFGPGTRLTVT.

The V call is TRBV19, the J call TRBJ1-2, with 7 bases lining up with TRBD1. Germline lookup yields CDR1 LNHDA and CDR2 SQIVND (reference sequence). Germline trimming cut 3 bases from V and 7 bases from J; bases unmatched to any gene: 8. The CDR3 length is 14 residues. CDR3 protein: CASSITGDGGGYTF. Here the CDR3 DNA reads TGTGCCAGTAGTATCACAGGGGATGGTGGTGGCTACACCTTC. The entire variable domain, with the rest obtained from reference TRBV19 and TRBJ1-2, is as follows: DGGITQSPKYLFRKEGQNVTLSCEQNLNHDAMYWYRQDPGQGLRLIYYSQIVNDFQKGDIAEGYSVSREKKESFPLTVTSAQKNPTAFYLCASSITGDGGGYTFGSGTRLTVV.

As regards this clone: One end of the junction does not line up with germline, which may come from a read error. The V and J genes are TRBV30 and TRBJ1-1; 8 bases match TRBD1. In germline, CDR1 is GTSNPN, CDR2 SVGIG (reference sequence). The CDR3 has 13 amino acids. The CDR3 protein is CAWGEGQALRKLF. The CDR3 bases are TGTGCCTGGGGGGAGGGACAGGCGCTCCGCAAACTCTTT.

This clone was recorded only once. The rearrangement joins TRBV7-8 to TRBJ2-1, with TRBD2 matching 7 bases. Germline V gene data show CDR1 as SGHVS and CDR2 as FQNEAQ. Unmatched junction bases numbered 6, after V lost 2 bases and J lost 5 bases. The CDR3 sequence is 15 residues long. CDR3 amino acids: CASSLTSGRNNEQFF. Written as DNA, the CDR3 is TGTGCCAGCAGCTTAACATCCGGGAGGAACAATGAGCAGTTCTTC. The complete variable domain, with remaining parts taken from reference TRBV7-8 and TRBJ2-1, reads GAGVSQSPRYKVAKRGQDVALRCDPISGHVSLFWYQQALGQGPEFLTYFQNEAQLDKSGLPSDRFFAERPEGSVSTLKIQRTQQEDSAVYLCASSLTSGRNNEQFFGPGTRLTVL.